This T cell receptor beta chain was sequenced in a study of cytotoxic CD8 clonotypes in ibrutinib-treated CLL. Study-level findings and limits: An increase in clonality occurred at ibrutinib response, followed by a return toward baseline at progression.

As for this clone: Antigen: not known.

This CDR3 has 14 residues. V lost 3 bases and J 6 bases, leaving 15 bases between the germline ends. The germline gives CDR1 SGHAT, CDR2 FQNNGV. Sequenced by immunoSEQ multiplex PCR; TCRdb stores in-frame clones only, minus some. The table includes 250,000 to 350,000 clones, around 69% detected once. This receptor was obtained from a human donor with chronic lymphocytic leukemia. V is TRBV11-2 and J is TRBJ2-7; D is unresolved. This specimen was PBMCs, taken at disease progression, from a patient treated with ibrutinib. The CDR3 bases are TGTGCCAGCAGCTTCCTAGTATTAGGCGGCGAGCAGTACTTC. Translating it yields CASSFLVLGGEQYF.